These 23 T cell receptor beta chains were sequenced from one sample in a study of blood T cell repertoires in COVID-19. Produced via immunoSEQ multiplex PCR; TCRdb's table is partial and in-frame only. The data hold approximately 200,000 clones, with around 90% observed a single time. The sequencing input was PBMCs or T cells enriched from blood (not recorded which). The receptors stem from a woman in her twenties or thirties who had been exposed to COVID-19.

This clone has just a few counts. The chain has TRBV5-1 and TRBJ2-1; 8 bases fit TRBD2. Germline CDR1 and CDR2: SGHRS and YFSETQ. This CDR3 comprises 16 residues. With 0 bases clipped from V and 6 bases from J, the junction kept 8 bases outside the gene matches. The DNA for the CDR3 is TGCGCCAGCAGCTTGGCCGGGAGGGCCCCTTTCAATGAGCAGTTCTTC. Encoded protein: CASSLAGRAPFNEQFF.

This chain connects TRBV6-5 to TRBJ2-3, with TRBD2 matching over 9 bases. The CDR3 loop spans 12 amino acids. After removal of 6 bases from V and 10 bases from J, the junction contained 5 bases not matched to a gene. CDR1 is MNHEY and CDR2 is SVGAGI in the germline V gene. In nucleotides, the CDR3 is TGTGCCAGCAGCAAAGCGGGAGGCCCGCAGTATTTT. This sequence encodes CASSKAGGPQYF.

This clone was recorded a few times. The chain combines TRBV12-3 or TRBV12-4 with TRBJ1-1, with D perhaps matching TRBD1 (5 bases). The CDR3 runs to 12 residues. Trimming left V 2 bases short and J 7 bases short, with 8 bases between. The CDR3 protein is CASSLQGGEAFF. The CDR3 region has the DNA TGTGCCAGCAGTTTACAGGGTGGTGAAGCTTTCTTT.

The rearrangement links TRBV6-5 to TRBJ1-6; D is possibly TRBD1 (6 bases). V shed 7 bases and J shed 8 bases, with 12 bases lying between them. The CDR3 is made up of 13 amino acids. Germline V gene data show CDR1 as MNHEY and CDR2 as SVGAGI. The CDR3 DNA reads TGTGCCAGCAACCGGGACACCTATTCACCCCTCCACTTT. Amino acids: CASNRDTYSPLHF.

This chain links TRBV3-1 (or the pseudogene TRBV3-2) with TRBJ2-1; 7 bases align to TRBD2. The CDR3 has 15 amino acids. Unmatched junction bases numbered 8, after V lost 1 base and J lost 8 bases. Germline values: CDR1 LGHDT, CDR2 YNNKEL (reference sequence). CDR3: CASSQGSGNWDEQFF. CDR3 sequence (DNA): TGTGCCAGCAGCCAAGGGAGCGGGAACTGGGATGAGCAGTTCTTC.

The CDR3 spells CAWSVLEPGLNTGELFF. The CDR3 coding sequence is TGTGCCTGGAGTGTACTCGAGCCAGGGTTAAACACCGGGGAGCTGTTTTTT. The V call is TRBV30, the J call TRBJ2-2; the D gene is possibly TRBD1 (5 bases). Germline CDR1 reads GTSNPN; CDR2 reads SVGIG (reference sequence). V shed 0 bases and J shed 2 bases, with 16 bases lying between them. CDR3 length: 17 amino acids. The full variable domain, with the rest looked up from reference TRBV30 and TRBJ2-2, is SQTIHQWPATLVQPVGSPLSLECTVEGTSNPNLYWYRQAAGRGLQLLFYSVGIGQISSEVPQNLSASRPQDRQFILSSKKLLLSDSGFYLCAWSVLEPGLNTGELFFGEGSRLTVL.

The genes are TRBV25-1 and TRBJ2-7; TRBD2 matches at 7 bases. The germline V gene encodes CDR1 MGHDK and CDR2 SYGVNS. This CDR3 comprises 14 residues. The V and J ends lost 7 bases and 1 base, in that order; junction bases with no gene match: 7. The DNA of the CDR3 is TGTGCCAGCAAGGGAGGGCCTCTTTCCTACGAGCAGTACTTC. Translated, it gives CASKGGPLSYEQYF.

The V call is TRBV7-9, the J call TRBJ2-1, with TRBD2 matching 10 bases. Per germline, CDR1 SEHNR and CDR2 FQNEAQ (reference sequence). The CDR3 loop spans 16 amino acids. With V trimmed by 5 bases and J by 9 bases, 13 bases remained unmatched. CDR3 region: CASSPSLAGVTGEQFF. The CDR3 nucleotides read TGTGCCAGCAGCCCATCCCTAGCGGGAGTTACCGGTGAGCAGTTCTTC.

The CDR3: CASSVVAGGGTGELFF. CDR3 coding DNA: TGTGCCAGCAGTGTGGTAGCGGGAGGGGGGACCGGGGAGCTGTTTTTT. The chain recombines TRBV2 with TRBJ2-2; 11 nucleotides agree with TRBD2. V dropped 4 bases and J dropped 5; count of bases not matched to a gene: 6. The CDR3 consists of 16 residues. Germline values: CDR1 SNHLY, CDR2 FYNNEI.

With regard to this clone: This sample also contains other DNA sequences that code for the same CDR3. This chain uses TRBV12-3 or TRBV12-4 with TRBJ2-1; D is possibly TRBD2 (6 bases). V gave up 2 bases and J gave up 4 bases, with 6 bases separating them. CDR3 size: 13 residues. The chain's CDR3 is CASSLRGYNEQFF. DNA of the CDR3: TGTGCCAGCAGTTTACGGGGGTACAATGAGCAGTTCTTC.

This sequence joins TRBV19 and TRBJ2-1; 12 positions match TRBD2. The CDR3 covers 15 residues. The junction had 4 bases not matched to a gene; V was cut back by 7 bases and J by 3 bases. CDR1 and CDR2 (germline): LNHDA, SQIVND (reference sequence). CDR3 coding DNA: TGTGCCAGTACCTCGACTAGCGGGAGCTACAATGAGCAGTTCTTC. This gives the protein CASTSTSGSYNEQFF.

The chain combines TRBV5-6 with TRBJ2-5; TRBD1 matches 8 bases. This CDR3 has 16 amino acids. V gave up 1 base and J gave up 4 bases; unmatched junction bases: 9. CDR1 and CDR2 from the germline V gene are SGHDT and YYEEEE. The CDR3 DNA sequence: TGTGCCAGCAGCTTGAGTTTAGGGCAGGGGGCAGAGACCCAGTACTTC. Protein: CASSLSLGQGAETQYF.

V usage is TRBV12-3 or TRBV12-4 and J usage is TRBJ2-1, with D perhaps TRBD1 (5 bases). V lost 5 bases and J 13 bases, leaving 15 bases between the germline ends. The CDR3 is made up of 12 amino acids. CDR3 in amino acids: CASSTDSPDQFF. Written as DNA, the CDR3 is TGTGCCAGCAGTACCGACAGTCCGGATCAGTTCTTC.

V is TRBV2 and J is TRBJ2-3, with 11 bases aligning to TRBD2. The CDR3 is 16 amino acids. From germline, CDR1 is SNHLY and CDR2 FYNNEI. V lost 3 bases and J lost 5; bases outside the gene matches: 7. The CDR3 loop reads CASSEQGLAAGDTQYF. DNA of the CDR3: TGTGCCAGCAGTGAGCAGGGACTAGCGGCCGGAGATACGCAGTATTTT.

The V and J genes are TRBV4-1 and TRBJ1-2; D unresolved. The germline V gene has CDR1 MGHRA and CDR2 YSYEKL. This CDR3 comprises 15 residues. Trimming pared 0 bases from V and 7 bases from J, leaving 15 bases between. The CDR3 DNA reads as TGCGCCAGCAGCCAAGACGCGGGTGCTTATGGTGGCTACACCTTC. This codes for CASSQDAGAYGGYTF.

The chain links TRBV28 to TRBJ1-1, with TRBD1 matching 8 bases. Trimming at V came to 4 bases and at J to 4 bases, leaving 14 bases not matched to a gene. The CDR3 length is 17 residues. The germline V gene encodes CDR1 MDHEN and CDR2 SYDVKM. The CDR3 here is CASSSQDRGVFGTEAFF. CDR3 bases: TGTGCCAGCAGTTCCCAAGACAGGGGTGTATTTGGCACTGAAGCTTTCTTT.

The genes are TRBV27 and TRBJ1-1; no firm D call. CDR3 length equals 17 residues. V was shortened by 1 base and J by 5 bases, with 20 bases between the two germline ends. Germline CDR1 reads MNHEY; CDR2 reads SMNVEV (reference sequence). CDR3 protein: CASSLFDVGGFLTEAFF. CDR3 sequence (DNA): TGTGCCAGCAGTTTATTCGACGTGGGAGGGTTCCTAACTGAAGCTTTCTTT.

This rearrangement joins TRBV28 to TRBJ1-4; perhaps TRBD1 as D (5 bases). Trimming took 2 bases from V and 4 from J, leaving 8 bases between them. Germline CDR1 and CDR2: MDHEN and SYDVKM. This CDR3 contains 14 residues. CDR3 DNA sequence: TGTGCCAGCAGTTTAATCAGGGTTAATGAAAAACTGTTTTTT. Encoded protein: CASSLIRVNEKLFF.

This clone was seen once. The genes are TRBV19 and TRBJ1-1; TRBD1 is a possible D gene (5 bases). V was shortened by 7 bases and J by 1 base, with 13 bases between the two germline ends. In germline, CDR1 is LNHDA, CDR2 SQIVND (reference sequence). There are 14 residues in the CDR3. The CDR3 region is CASTQGLANTEAFF. In DNA form, the CDR3 reads TGTGCCAGTACCCAGGGTCTGGCGAACACTGAAGCTTTCTTT. Full variable domain (outside the CDR3, taken from reference TRBV19 and TRBJ1-1): DGGITQSPKYLFRKEGQNVTLSCEQNLNHDAMYWYRQDPGQGLRLIYYSQIVNDFQKGDIAEGYSVSREKKESFPLTVTSAQKNPTAFYLCASTQGLANTEAFFGQGTRLTVV.

V usage is TRBV6-6 and J usage is TRBJ1-1; D might be TRBD1 (6 bases). Germline-derived CDR1 and CDR2 are MNHNY and SVGAGI (reference sequence). V dropped 2 bases and J dropped 2 bases, with 15 bases sitting between them. This CDR3 has 16 residues. The DNA for the CDR3 is TGTGCCAGCAGTTACCAGATTTGGACAGATAACACTGAAGCTTTCTTT. This codes for CASSYQIWTDNTEAFF.

The rearrangement links TRBV12-3 or TRBV12-4 to TRBJ1-2; a weak D match, TRBD1 (5 bases). The CDR3 has 12 amino acids. The V end was cut by 5 bases, the J end by 8 bases, with 12 bases between. CDR3 sequence: CASSTGTRGYTF. CDR3 DNA: TGTGCCAGCAGTACTGGGACTAGGGGCTACACCTTC.

The genes are TRBV6-5 and TRBJ1-1; D remains ambiguous. The CDR3 spans 13 residues. Per the germline V gene, CDR1 is MNHEY and CDR2 is SVGAGI. The germline V and J ends were trimmed by 6 bases and 0 bases, with 8 bases remaining between them. DNA of the CDR3: TGTGCCAGCAGGGGCGTCTTGAACACTGAAGCTTTCTTT. Amino acid sequence: CASRGVLNTEAFF.

The V gene is TRBV28, the J gene TRBJ1-2; D gene ambiguous. Deletions cut 7 bases from V and 0 bases from J, with 6 bases between. This CDR3 comprises 12 residues. Germline values: CDR1 MDHEN, CDR2 SYDVKM. The CDR3 sequence is CASNSPNYGYTF. The CDR3 nucleotides read TGTGCCAGCAATAGTCCTAACTATGGCTACACCTTC.